A selection of T cell receptor beta chains follows, all from one sample in a study of T cell clusters in autoimmune cytopenias. TCRdb reanalyzed the multiplex PCR reads and collapses them to one entry per CDR3 protein, without DNA. Its clone listing holds around 2,000 distinct CDR3 sequences. The sequenced sample was peripheral blood. These receptors were collected from a human donor with an autoimmune cytopenia, with autoimmune hepatitis or in good health (not recorded which). Both conserved end residues are part of each CDR3. Clone size is shown for a subset of rows, as once, few, many or a class of expanded clone.

TRBV11-1	TRBJ2-2	-	19	CASSYVSGTGVTNTGELFF
TRBV29-1	TRBJ2-2	large	14	CSVEGRTNTGELFF
TRBV29-1	TRBJ1-5	medium-sized	14	CSVSLGTGNQPQHF
TRBV29-1	TRBJ2-1	-	15	CSVEGGTASYNEQFF
TRBV6-2/TRBV6-3	TRBJ2-5	medium-sized	13	CASSYGETETQYF
TRBV27	TRBJ2-7	medium-sized	14	CASSLQGASYEQYF
TRBV27	TRBJ2-7	-	15	CASSPRASFEYEQYF
TRBV6-1	TRBJ2-7	medium-sized	14	CASIQGTSLHEQYF
TRBV6-4	TRBJ2-2	-	15	CASSPSTGQNGELFF
TRBV5-4	TRBJ2-3	medium-sized	14	CASSFPGEPDTQYF
TRBV30	TRBJ1-1	medium-sized	11	CATSPNTEAFF
TRBV30	TRBJ1-2	medium-sized	12	CAWRGGGYGYTF
TRBV19	TRBJ2-1	-	14	CASSIPEVYNEQFF
TRBV6-5	TRBJ1-5	-	13	CASRGQGNQPQHF
TRBV10-3	TRBJ2-1	medium-sized	16	CAISETPGLSYNEQFF
TRBV28	TRBJ2-5	medium-sized	15	CASTQGDRSQETQYF
TRBV11-3	TRBJ1-1	medium-sized	12	CASSPMNTEAFF
TRBV7-2	TRBJ2-6	medium-sized	13	CASSALGANVLTF
TRBV5-4	TRBJ2-2	medium-sized	15	CASSFRGSYTGELFF
TRBV19	TRBJ1-5	large	14	CASNGQEDNQPQHF
TRBV12-3/TRBV12-4	TRBJ2-2	medium-sized	16	CASTHGDTPNTGELFF
TRBV19	TRBJ1-3	medium-sized	14	CASRNRGAGNTIYF
TRBV12-3/TRBV12-4	TRBJ1-1	medium-sized	13	CASSWAGDTEAFF
TRBV12-3/TRBV12-4	TRBJ2-2	medium-sized	15	CASVLAGVGTGELFF
TRBV30	TRBJ1-6	medium-sized	14	CAWSATARGSPLHF
TRBV28	TRBJ1-2	-	16	CASRDGTDLKKDGYTF
TRBV18	TRBJ2-7	medium-sized	13	CASSPTNTYEQYF
TRBV18	TRBJ1-2	-	15	CASSVRDRNCYGYTF
TRBV6-5	TRBJ1-4	medium-sized	14	CASSSTQTGKQLFF
TRBV29-1	TRBJ2-3	medium-sized	15	CSVGLAGFDTDTQYF
TRBV19	TRBJ1-2	medium-sized	13	CASSWTLLRGYTF
TRBV28	TRBJ1-2	medium-sized	13	CASSSGQAGGYTF
TRBV6-5	TRBJ1-5	-	12	CASSSPEQPQHF
TRBV19	TRBJ2-7	-	13	CASSIAGAYEQYF
TRBV19	TRBJ2-3	medium-sized	15	CASSFLWRSTDTQYF
TRBV27	TRBJ2-3	-	14	CASSVTGYTDTQYF
TRBV6-2/TRBV6-3	TRBJ2-2	medium-sized	16	CASSYSSGSATGELFF
TRBV18	TRBJ2-1	-	14	CASSRQGGYNEQFF
TRBV10-1	TRBJ2-7	medium-sized	15	CASSPGLAGVDEQYF
TRBV6-5	TRBJ1-5	hyperexpanded	14	CASSSGQGNQPQHF
TRBV6-6	TRBJ2-1	medium-sized	14	CASSRNQGATEQFF
TRBV27	TRBJ2-5	large	13	CASSFRGQGTQYF
TRBV29-1	TRBJ1-2	medium-sized	13	CSVTMSGGYGYTF
TRBV15	TRBJ2-5	medium-sized	14	CATSRGSMQETQYF
TRBV5-6	TRBJ2-7	-	15	CASSGGLVHSYEQYF
TRBV29-1	TRBJ1-2	medium-sized	11	CSERTRYGYTF
TRBV6-5	TRBJ1-1	-	15	CASSFRLPGNPEAFF
TRBV7-2	TRBJ2-3	medium-sized	15	CASSLASVGTDTQYF
TRBV29-1	TRBJ1-2	medium-sized	13	CSVARVENYGYTF
TRBV6-5	TRBJ2-1	medium-sized	14	CASSPWDRDDEQFF
TRBV6-5	TRBJ2-2	medium-sized	14	CASTTGTGAVELFF
TRBV7-9	TRBJ2-1	-	16	CASSLRTSALVNEQFF
TRBV27	TRBJ1-2	medium-sized	17	CASSSSLTDYGVGGYTF
TRBV15	TRBJ2-5	medium-sized	14	CATSESGVLETQYF
TRBV5-6	TRBJ1-4	medium-sized	15	CASSIYTSGDEKLFF
TRBV7-2	TRBJ2-3	medium-sized	15	CASSLDQARTDTQYF
TRBV7-9	TRBJ2-7	-	11	CASTSTYEQYF
TRBV19	TRBJ2-5	-	14	CASTPRAYQETQYF
TRBV29-1	TRBJ2-1	-	15	CSVVQPQVGNNEQFF
TRBV7-6	TRBJ1-4	-	16	CASSFAPGATNEKLFF